This T cell receptor (beta chain) is from a study of T cells after yellow fever vaccination. General study points: The study noted that FACS-sorted repertoires could contain abundant clonotypes contaminating from the bulk population. A small proportion of clonotypes was detected in both the CD4 and CD8 compartments.

Each CDR3 protein gets one entry after TCRdb re-called the 5' RACE reads with MiXCR. This repertoire shows 300,000 or so distinct CDR3 sequences, around 7% found once; its top ten account for roughly a sixth. About this clonotype: Its antigen is still unknown.

The source is a man aged 18 to 30 who received the YFV17D yellow fever vaccine. This specimen was PBMCs, taken 45 days after the first yellow fever vaccination.

In DNA form, the CDR3 reads TGTGCCAGCAGCCTTGACTTGGCCGGGGAGCTGTTTTTT. This codes for CASSLDLAGELFF. The chain uses TRBV7-3 and TRBJ2-2; D is unresolved. The CDR3 consists of 13 residues. The ends were cut back, 5 bases at V and 6 bases at J, with 10 bases in the middle. CDR1 SGHTA and CDR2 FQGTGA come from the germline V gene.